Listed here is a single T cell receptor beta chain. This clone was seen a few times. This clone's antigen is unknown. No base quality information exists; no much larger clone differs at one position. V and J are trimmed by 5 bases and 4 bases, and the gene matches miss 7 bases of the junction. Counted from cysteine to phenylalanine, this CDR3 has 15 amino acids. Only the CDR3 portion is preserved as DNA: 45 bases, with reading frame beginning at the first base. CDR1 and CDR2 were assigned from the germline V gene as MNHEY and SVGAGI. This sample was included in a study of cytomegalovirus exposure and HLA in healthy donors (TCRdb year 2017). Background for the entire study: An earlier analysis of fewer than 750 of the donors reported approximately 280 Gb of sequence data and about 120 million unique TCR beta sequences obtained from about 200 million T cells. About five DR-DQ haplotypes were handled as single units for association and clustering, since linkage in the cohort was strong. High-throughput TCR immunosequencing, statistical association of individual TCRs with disease status, and machine learning were combined to predict cytomegalovirus infection status. A separate validation cohort of roughly 110 different subjects was used in addition to the 666-subject first cohort. Among the approximately 420 genotyped donors, approximately 81% belonged to the genetic ancestry cluster associated with self-reported Caucasian donors. On average, 235,054 unique TCR beta nucleotide sequences were sequenced per donor among 398 genotyped donors of the cohort, with about 19% of those sequences being non-productive. In a later analysis, previously published TCR beta repertoires from several hundred donors were re-analyzed and high-resolution HLA genotyping was added so that TCR occurrence patterns could be studied. To decide whether each TCR beta V gene segment behaved as functional or pseudogenic, an earlier analysis of approximately 620 of the donors relied on high-throughput TCR beta sequencing. A later genetic analysis took genome-wide SNP genotypes for about 55% of the 666 donors and used that subset as a discovery cohort. The study aimed to test whether cataloging public T cell receptors could reveal signatures of past pathogen exposure. Every repertoire in the discovery cohort had been generated on one and the same sequencing platform. HLA typing included class I and class II loci at four-digit resolution. Donor age, sex, ethnicity and CMV serostatus were collected together with the repertoire data. The study profiled the T cell repertoires of about 640 subjects by immunosequencing and related them to cytomegalovirus serostatus. In the later analysis, no new phenotypic data were used to find candidate immune exposures; instead, reliance was placed on TCR beta sequences and their occurrence across donors. The number of donors typed differed by locus, with roughly 629-640 for A, B, C, DRB1 and DQB1, 522 for DQA1, 606 for DPA1, and over 400 for DPB1. About 320 gigabases of sequencing data and approximately 85 million unique TCR sequences were included in an early release covering around 600 HLA-typed donors.

Receptor libraries were prepared by the immunoSEQ multiplex PCR assay. For the multiplex PCR, a mixture combining 60 forward primers for TCR Vbeta segments and 13 reverse primers for TCR Jbeta segments was used. Amplification of the CDR3 region of rearranged TCR beta genes was performed with a multiplex PCR assay on genomic DNA. The Illumina HiSeq System was used to sequence the amplified TCR beta libraries as 87-base-pair reads. From the authors' description of their analysis: A later analysis counted about 76 million unique TCR beta chains across the 650 to 700 repertoires, and approximately 11 million of these chains were shared by at least two donors. Raw reads were error-corrected and collapsed into unique sequences with a nearest-neighbor algorithm that merged closely related sequences to remove PCR and sequencing errors. Alignment of CDR3 sequences to IMGT reference sequences was used to assign V, D and J gene segments. Each retained sequence needed at least a six-nucleotide match to both a V gene segment and a J gene segment. A rearrangement was called productive if the CDR3 had no stop codons and remained in frame with V and J, and every other rearrangement was called non-productive. CDR3 was defined according to IMGT convention as the region running from the second conserved V-encoded cysteine to the conserved J-encoded phenylalanine. Sequences without an unambiguous match to a single V gene segment were excluded from the earlier analysis of over 500 of the donors. An earlier analysis of some 500 of the donors classified V segments as functional when productive rearrangements were above 56.7% and as segregating when the standard deviation between donors was above 5%. A statistical classification framework was built to diagnose cytomegalovirus status from the catalog of TCR beta chain sequences. A later analysis assigned V and J genes by comparing TCR nucleotide sequences with IMGT/GENE-DB human TR gene sequences. In a later analysis, CDR3 sequences and most-parsimonious VDJ recombination scenarios were assigned using the TCRdist pipeline. In a later analysis, each TCR beta chain was defined by its CDR3 amino acid sequence together with its V-gene family, and reads lacking a unique V-gene family were excluded. In a later analysis, approximately 640 highly shared, low-generation-probability nucleotide sequences were removed to address suspected cross-contamination and a sequencing artifact. For each public chain, a later analysis derived a clonal expansion index from normalized ranks of inferred template counts within each repertoire. Generation probabilities in a later analysis came from a VDJ recombination model fitted to out-of-frame rearrangements, and those results were checked against IGoR. In a later analysis, TCR-TCR, TCR-HLA and TCR-CMV co-occurrence was scored with hypergeometric tests, and a repertoire-size bias correction was applied to TCR pairs. In a later analysis, false discovery rates were estimated by permuting HLA or CMV assignments 20 times. In a later analysis, co-occurring TCRs were grouped with DBSCAN, and TCRdist sequence similarity was added when clustering was performed within HLA-allele-positive subsets. Repertoires with fewer than 30,000 or more than 120,000 public chains were left out of co-occurrence clustering, as were four to six repertoires with anomalous nucleotide sharing. TCRdb retrieved this table from immuneACCESS and kept in-frame rearrangements only. Not all clones are present; in checked studies, unresolved V genes account for under half, and no reason is known for the remainder. D and trimming come from the DNA, and the V and J calls and clone size come from that table. The sample table contains around 71,000 clones; only one count was recorded for under 80% of them. The ten biggest clones cover 11% to 15% of the sample.

The cohort was made up of approximately 670 healthy bone marrow donors. Cohort members were all nominally healthy when sampled, although unrecorded immune exposures were likely present. The donor was CMV seropositive and was included in the group of 250 to 350 seropositive cohort members. Each donor provided a peripheral blood sample, and peripheral blood mononuclear cells were used for TCR beta sequencing. Genomic DNA was extracted from the blood cell samples with the Qiagen DNeasy Blood Extraction Kit. Beyond this particular receptor, the publication reports: An earlier analysis of approximately 570 of the donors showed that most TCR beta V segments appeared in productive rearrangements either about 87% or about 30% of the time, which broadly matched IMGT annotations. Because HLA typing was missing for some donors at each locus, association tests included only the typed subset. In vitro tests confirmed that a few of the cytomegalovirus-associated TCR beta chains recognize cytomegalovirus antigens. While some public TCRs were present in many individuals, most TCR sequences turned up only very rarely across donors. Compared with the roughly 670-donor mean, donors in an Asian-associated ancestry cluster had fewer N-insertions in productive TCRs, according to a later genetic analysis. Compared with equally common non-associated chains, HLA-associated TCR beta chains in a later analysis were more clonally expanded and had lower generation probabilities. A further reported finding was that TCR beta sequences accurately predicted the HLA-A and HLA-B alleles for most subjects in the first cohort. In a later analysis, TCR association rates were found to vary across HLA loci, with the most associated TCRs seen for DRB1 alleles and the fewest for HLA-C alleles. Because counts were too low, about 18 rarely observed V segments, including chromosome 9 orphons, were excluded from the earlier analysis of 500 to 700 of the donors. The sequencing pipeline was judged likely to have produced a cluster of highly shared sequence variants as a technical artifact. When HLA alleles, especially DR and DQ, strongly co-occurred, TCR associations were difficult to assign to individual alleles. This cohort had only TCR beta chains sequenced, and the lack of alpha or paired-chain data limited which features could be detected. According to the authors, the approach could potentially be generalized to other disease states and immunological phenotypes. Roughly uniform sequencing depth across donors was assumed in presence/absence analyses, although this assumption may not hold. Linkage disequilibrium might explain the correlated functional status among segregating V segments, but an unknown experimental factor could not be ruled out. A total of 150 or so TCR beta chains were listed by the study as associated with cytomegalovirus. An association between a missense DCLRE1C variant and V-gene and J-gene trimming of TCR beta chains was found in a later genetic analysis and replicated in an independent cohort. Because the 87-base-pair reads could not distinguish some IMGT-functional V segments, including TRBV6-2 and TRBV6-3, those segments were excluded. In a later analysis, most CMV-associated TCR beta chains were found to appear HLA-restricted, with HLA associations seemingly driven largely by CMV exposure. The classifier was reported to diagnose cytomegalovirus status with high specificity and sensitivity in both the original cohort and the validation cohort. At a false discovery rate of 0.05, a later analysis linked 16,951 TCR beta sequences to specific HLA alleles. CMV serostatus was the only immune exposure information available for the cohort. In a later analysis, several top co-occurrence clusters were reported to appear linked to parvovirus B19, influenza, CMV and Epstein-Barr virus.

The receptor was isolated from a male donor in good health and CMV-seropositive. The rearrangement combines TRBV6-5 with TRBJ1-4; a stretch of 7 junction bases matches TRBD1. Sample: PBMCs. In nucleotide form, the sequence is TGTGCCAGCAGTGCCGACCAGGGGGTTAATGAAAAACTGTTTTTT. This is translated as CASSADQGVNEKLFF.